The present TCR beta chain was sequenced within a study of beta chain features in type 1 diabetes. In the case of this clone: As yet, its antigen is unknown.

Study results and limitations: People with Type 1 diabetes carried modestly yet significantly shorter TCRB CDR3s in all four CD4+ subsets.

Germline V CDR1 and CDR2: GTSNPN, SVGIG (reference sequence). V dropped 4 bases and J dropped 6 bases, with 15 bases sitting between them. CDR3 length: 13 residues. Expressed TCRB transcripts got sequenced, as all isolated RNA was reverse transcribed. Assay used: immunoSEQ multiplex PCR; TCRdb lists only in-frame clones, some missing. The table has about 740,000 clones, around an eighth seen once. Source material: naive CD4+ T cells from blood. The sequence was obtained from a man between 18 and 29 years old with type 1 diabetes. The genes are TRBV30 and TRBJ1-2; D not certain. CDR3 nucleotides: TGTGCCTGGACCCGGTTTAGCGTAGATGGCTACACCTTC. Translating gives CAWTRFSVDGYTF.